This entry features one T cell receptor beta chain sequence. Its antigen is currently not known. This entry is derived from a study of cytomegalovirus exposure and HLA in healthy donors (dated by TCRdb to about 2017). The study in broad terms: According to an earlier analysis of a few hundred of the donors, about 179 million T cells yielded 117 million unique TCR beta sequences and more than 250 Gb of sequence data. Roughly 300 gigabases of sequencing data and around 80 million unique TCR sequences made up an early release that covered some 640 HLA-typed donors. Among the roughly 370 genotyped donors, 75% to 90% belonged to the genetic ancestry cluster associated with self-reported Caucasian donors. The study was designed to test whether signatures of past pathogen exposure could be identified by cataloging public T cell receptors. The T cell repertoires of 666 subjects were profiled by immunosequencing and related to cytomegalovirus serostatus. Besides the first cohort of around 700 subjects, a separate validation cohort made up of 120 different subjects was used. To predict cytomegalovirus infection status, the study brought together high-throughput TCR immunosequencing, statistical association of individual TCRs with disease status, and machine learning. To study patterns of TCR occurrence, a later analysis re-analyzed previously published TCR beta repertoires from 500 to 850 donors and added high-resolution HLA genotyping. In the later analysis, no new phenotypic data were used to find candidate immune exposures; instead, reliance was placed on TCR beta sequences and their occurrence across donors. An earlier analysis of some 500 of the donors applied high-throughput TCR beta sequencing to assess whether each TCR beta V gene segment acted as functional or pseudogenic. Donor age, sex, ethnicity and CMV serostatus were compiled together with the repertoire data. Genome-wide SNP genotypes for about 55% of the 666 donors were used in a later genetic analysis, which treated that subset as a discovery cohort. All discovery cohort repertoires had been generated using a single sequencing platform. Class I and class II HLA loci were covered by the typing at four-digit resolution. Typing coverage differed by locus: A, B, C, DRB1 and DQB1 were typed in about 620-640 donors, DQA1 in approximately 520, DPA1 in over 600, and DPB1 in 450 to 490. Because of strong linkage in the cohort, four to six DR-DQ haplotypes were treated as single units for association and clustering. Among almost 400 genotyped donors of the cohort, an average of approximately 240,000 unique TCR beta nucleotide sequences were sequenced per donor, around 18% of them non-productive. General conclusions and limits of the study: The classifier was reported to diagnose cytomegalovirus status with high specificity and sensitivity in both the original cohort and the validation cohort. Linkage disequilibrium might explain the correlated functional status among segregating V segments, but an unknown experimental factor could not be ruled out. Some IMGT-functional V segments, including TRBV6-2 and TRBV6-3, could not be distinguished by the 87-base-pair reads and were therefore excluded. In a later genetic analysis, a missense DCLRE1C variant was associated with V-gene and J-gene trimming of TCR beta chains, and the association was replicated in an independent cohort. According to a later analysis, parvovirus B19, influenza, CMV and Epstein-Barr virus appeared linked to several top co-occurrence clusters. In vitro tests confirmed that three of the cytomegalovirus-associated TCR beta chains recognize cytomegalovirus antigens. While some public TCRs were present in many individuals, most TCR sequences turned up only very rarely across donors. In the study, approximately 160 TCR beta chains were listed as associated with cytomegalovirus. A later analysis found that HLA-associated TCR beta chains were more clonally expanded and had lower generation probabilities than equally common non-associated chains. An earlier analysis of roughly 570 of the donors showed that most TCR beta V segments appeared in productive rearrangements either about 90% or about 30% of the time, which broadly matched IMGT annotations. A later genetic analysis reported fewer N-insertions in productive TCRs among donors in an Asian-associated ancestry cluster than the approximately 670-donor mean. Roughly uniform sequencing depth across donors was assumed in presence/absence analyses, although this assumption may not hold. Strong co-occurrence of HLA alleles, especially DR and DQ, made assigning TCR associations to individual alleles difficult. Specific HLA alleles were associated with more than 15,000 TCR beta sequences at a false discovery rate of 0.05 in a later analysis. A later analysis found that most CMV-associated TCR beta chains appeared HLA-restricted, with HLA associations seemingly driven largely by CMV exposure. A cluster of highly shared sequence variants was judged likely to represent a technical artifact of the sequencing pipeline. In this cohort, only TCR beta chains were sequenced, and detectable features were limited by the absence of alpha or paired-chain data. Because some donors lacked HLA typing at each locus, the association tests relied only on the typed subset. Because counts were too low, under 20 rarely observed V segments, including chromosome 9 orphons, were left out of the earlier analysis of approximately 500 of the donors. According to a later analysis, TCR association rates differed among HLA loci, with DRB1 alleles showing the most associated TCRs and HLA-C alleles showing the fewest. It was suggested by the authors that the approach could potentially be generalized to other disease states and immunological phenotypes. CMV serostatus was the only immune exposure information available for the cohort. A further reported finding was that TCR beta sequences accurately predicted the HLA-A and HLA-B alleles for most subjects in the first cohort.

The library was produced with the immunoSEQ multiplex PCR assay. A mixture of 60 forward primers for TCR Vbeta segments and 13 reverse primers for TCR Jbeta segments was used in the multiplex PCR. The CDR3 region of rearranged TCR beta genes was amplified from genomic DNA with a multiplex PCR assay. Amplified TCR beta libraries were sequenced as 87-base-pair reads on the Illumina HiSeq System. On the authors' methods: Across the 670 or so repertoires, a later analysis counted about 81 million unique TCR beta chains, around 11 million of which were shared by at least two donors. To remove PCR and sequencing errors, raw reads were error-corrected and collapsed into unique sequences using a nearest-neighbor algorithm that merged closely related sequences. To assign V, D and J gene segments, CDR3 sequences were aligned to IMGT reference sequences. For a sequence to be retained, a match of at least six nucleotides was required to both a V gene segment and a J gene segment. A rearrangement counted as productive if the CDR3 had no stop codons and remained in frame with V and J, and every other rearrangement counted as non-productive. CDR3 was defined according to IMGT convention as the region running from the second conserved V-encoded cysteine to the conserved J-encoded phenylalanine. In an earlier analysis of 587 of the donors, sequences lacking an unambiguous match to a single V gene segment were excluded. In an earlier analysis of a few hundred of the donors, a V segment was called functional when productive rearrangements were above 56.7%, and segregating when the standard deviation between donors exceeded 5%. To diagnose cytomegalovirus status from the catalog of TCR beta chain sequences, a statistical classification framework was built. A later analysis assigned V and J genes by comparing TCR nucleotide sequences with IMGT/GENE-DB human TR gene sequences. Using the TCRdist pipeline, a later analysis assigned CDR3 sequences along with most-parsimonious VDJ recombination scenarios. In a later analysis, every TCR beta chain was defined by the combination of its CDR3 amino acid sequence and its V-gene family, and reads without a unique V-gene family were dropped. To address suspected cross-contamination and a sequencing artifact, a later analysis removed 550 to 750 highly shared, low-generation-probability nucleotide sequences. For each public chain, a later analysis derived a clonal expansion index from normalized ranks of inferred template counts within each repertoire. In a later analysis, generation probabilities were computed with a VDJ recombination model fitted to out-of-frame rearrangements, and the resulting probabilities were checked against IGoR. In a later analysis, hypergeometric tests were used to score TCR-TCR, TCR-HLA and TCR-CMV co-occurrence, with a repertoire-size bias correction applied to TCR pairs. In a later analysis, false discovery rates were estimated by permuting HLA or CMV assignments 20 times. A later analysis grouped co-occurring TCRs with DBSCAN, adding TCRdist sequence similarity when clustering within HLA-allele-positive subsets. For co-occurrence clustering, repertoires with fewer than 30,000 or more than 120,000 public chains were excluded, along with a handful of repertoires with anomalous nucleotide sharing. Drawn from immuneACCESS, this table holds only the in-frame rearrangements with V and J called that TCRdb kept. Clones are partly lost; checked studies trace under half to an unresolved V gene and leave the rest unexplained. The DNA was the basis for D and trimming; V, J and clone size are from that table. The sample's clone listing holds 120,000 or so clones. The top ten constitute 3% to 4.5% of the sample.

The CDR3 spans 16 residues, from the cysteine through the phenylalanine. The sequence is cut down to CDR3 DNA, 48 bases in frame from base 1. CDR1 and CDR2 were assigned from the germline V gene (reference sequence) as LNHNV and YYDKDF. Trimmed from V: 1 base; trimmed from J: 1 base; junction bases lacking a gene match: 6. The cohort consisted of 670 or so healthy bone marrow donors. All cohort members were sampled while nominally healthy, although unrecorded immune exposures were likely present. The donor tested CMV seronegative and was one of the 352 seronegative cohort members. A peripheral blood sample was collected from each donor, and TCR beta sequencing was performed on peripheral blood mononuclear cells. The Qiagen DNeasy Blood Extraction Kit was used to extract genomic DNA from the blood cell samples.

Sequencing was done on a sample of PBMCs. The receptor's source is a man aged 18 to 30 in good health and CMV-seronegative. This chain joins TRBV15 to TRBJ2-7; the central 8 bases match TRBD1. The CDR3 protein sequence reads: CATSRVLTGDSYEQYF. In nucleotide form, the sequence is TGTGCCACCAGCAGAGTCCTGACAGGGGATTCCTACGAGCAGTACTTC.